This T cell receptor (beta chain) was sequenced in a study of blood T cell repertoires in COVID-19 (dated by TCRdb to 2020 to 2022). For the wider study: Samples from collaborators originated in the United States, Italy and Spain and spanned both the acute and convalescent phases of COVID-19. Deeply sampled blood TCRbeta repertoires from subjects exposed to, actively infected with, or recovered from COVID-19 were included in the dataset. The repertoires were made available in a free public database intended to serve as a resource for research on the immune response to SARS-CoV-2. Nearly every sample came with metadata listing a de-identified subject ID, COVID-19 status, age in years and sex. Where HLA class I and class II types were available, the types were taken from metadata supplied by the sample provider, not from assay-based typing. Samples were obtained from the ongoing ImmuneRACE study (first 160 participants) and from 1,000 to 1,500 subjects provided by 6 global collaborators. The material from the prospective study consisted of cDNA or gDNA derived from T cells, B-cell-depleted T cells, or PBMCs.

The collaborating institutions used their own protocols to collect whole blood in K2EDTA tubes. Collaborator samples were shipped for TCRbeta analysis as frozen whole blood, isolated PBMCs, or DNA extracted from either sample type. The CDR3 starts with the cysteine, ends with the phenylalanine, and has 14 residues. The read is trimmed to its CDR3 DNA, 42 bases read in frame from base 1. CDR1 and CDR2, looked up from the germline V gene (reference sequence), are LNHNV and YYDKDF. The junction shows trimming of 3 bases on V and 5 bases on J, and the gene matches do not reach 0 bases of it. In this sample, this clone turned up once. The clone's antigen remains unknown. No clone much larger than this one lies a single base away; base qualities are absent. This sample also contains other DNA sequences that code for the same CDR3. The research as a whole found: How much clinical and demographic metadata was included differed by source and by participant, and the metadata was provided uncurated.

TCRbeta CDR3 regions were amplified from genomic DNA by means of the immunoSEQ Assay, a bias-controlled multiplex PCR. As for the original processing: The number of nucleated cells in each sample was estimated by amplification of reference gene primers within the assay. To quantify the absolute abundance of each unique TCRbeta CDR3 rearrangement, sequence reads were collapsed and filtered. Productive Simpson clonality was computed per sample as the square root of Simpson's diversity index over productive rearrangements. Held by TCRdb, this immuneACCESS table contains in-frame sequences only and omits some clones. Under half of the omission traces to an unresolved V gene where checked; the cause of the rest is unknown. V, J and clone size were drawn from that table, and D and trimming were deduced from the DNA. Counted in this sample were roughly 100,000 clones; around 73% of them appeared once. The ten largest make up approximately 9.9% of the sample.

The sequenced sample consisted of peripheral blood. The sequence was collected from a man in his sixties with active or convalescent COVID-19. The chain is encoded by TRBV15 joined to TRBJ1-4; 10 bases in between match TRBD1. The DNA sequence is as follows: TGTGCCACCAGCAGGGACAGGGGGAATGAAAAACTGTTTTTT. Translated, it reads CATSRDRGNEKLFF.